This T cell receptor (beta chain) was sequenced during a study of CD4+ T cells in melanoma. Sequenced by immunoSEQ multiplex PCR; TCRdb stores in-frame clones only, minus some. The sample shows about 15,000 clones, about 60% of them seen only once. CDR1 and CDR2 (germline): MGHRA, YSYEKL. This CDR3 has 15 amino acids. V shed 2 bases and J shed 5 bases, with 15 bases lying between them. The sequence derives from a human donor with melanoma. This chain links TRBV4-1 with TRBJ2-5; maybe TRBD2 (5 bases). The sample was cells from a culture (not recorded whether cultured in vitro). The CDR3 region is CASSQILAGRETQYF. CDR3 bases: TGCGCCAGCAGCCAAATCCTAGCCGGCCGGGAGACCCAGTACTTC.